This TCR beta chain derives from a study of breast tumors, draining lymph nodes, adjacent tissues. Using its own MiXCR run on the multiplex PCR reads, TCRdb lists one record per CDR3 protein. The data contain 290,000 or so distinct CDR3 sequences, 30% to 35% of them seen just once; the ten biggest clones take up roughly 1.1%. In germline, CDR1 is MNHNS, CDR2 SASEGT. The CDR3 runs 13 residues. The germline V and J ends were trimmed by 6 bases and 9 bases, with 15 bases remaining between them. Breast cancer patients provided tissue from their axillary draining lymph nodes. The chain joins TRBV6-1 to TRBJ1-5; D gene unclear. Sequenced material: axillary lymph node tissue. This clonotype was sampled from a female donor with breast cancer. Some clones in this sample may be carry-over from other donors' samples. The CDR3 sequence: CASSEPQAGPQHF. CDR3 DNA: TGTGCCAGCAGCGAACCGCAAGCAGGGCCCCAGCATTTT.